This T cell receptor beta chain is drawn from a study of blood T cells in healthy people across ages. The CDR3 is 14 residues long. Germline V gene data show CDR1 as DFQATT and CDR2 as SNEGSKA (reference sequence). Trimming pared 6 bases from V and 6 bases from J, leaving 15 bases between. It was with a sample-barcoded 5' primer and a J-beta primer mix that a second PCR of about 7 to 12 cycles was run. TCRdb analysed the 5' RACE reads with MiXCR anew, one entry per CDR3 protein. This sample has about 630,000 distinct CDR3 sequences, with approximately 21% found just once. About 9.6 milliliters of peripheral blood were drawn from each donor into EDTA-treated tubes. At least 5.5 micrograms of total RNA were extracted per sample. Of note for this clonotype: Antigen specificity is unknown.

Study results and caveats: Long-lived donors carried more naive CD4+ cells and greater diversity than aged donors. Naive T cell percentage by flow cytometry tracked strongly with beta diversity.

The clonotype was recovered from a man aged 65 to 79 in good health. The chain is built from TRBV20-1 and TRBJ1-6; D unresolved. Sequenced: blood. The CDR3 loop reads CSAWRPGGNSPLHF. The CDR3, as DNA: TGCAGTGCATGGAGACCAGGCGGTAATTCACCCCTCCACTTT.